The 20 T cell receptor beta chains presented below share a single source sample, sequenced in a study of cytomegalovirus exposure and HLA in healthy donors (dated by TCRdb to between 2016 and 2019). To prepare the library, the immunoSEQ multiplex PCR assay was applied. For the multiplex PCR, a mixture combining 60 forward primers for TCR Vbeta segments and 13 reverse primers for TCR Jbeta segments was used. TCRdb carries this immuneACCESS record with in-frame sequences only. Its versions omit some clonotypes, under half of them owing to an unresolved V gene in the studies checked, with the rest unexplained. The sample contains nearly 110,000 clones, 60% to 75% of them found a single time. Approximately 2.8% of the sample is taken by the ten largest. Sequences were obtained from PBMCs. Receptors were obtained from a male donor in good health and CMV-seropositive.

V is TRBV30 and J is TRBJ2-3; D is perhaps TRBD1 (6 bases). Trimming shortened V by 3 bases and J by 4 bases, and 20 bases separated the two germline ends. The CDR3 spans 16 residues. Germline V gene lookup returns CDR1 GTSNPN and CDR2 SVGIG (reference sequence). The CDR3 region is CAWRGVDRRVSDTQYF. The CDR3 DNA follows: TGTGCCTGGAGAGGGGTCGACAGGAGAGTCTCAGATACGCAGTATTTT.

CDR3 in amino acids: CAISESMGGYNEQFF. The CDR3 nucleotides read TGTGCCATCAGTGAGTCGATGGGGGGATACAATGAGCAGTTCTTC. J is TRBJ2-1 and V is TRBV10-3; a weak D match, TRBD2 (6 bases). Trimming removed 0 bases at V and 4 bases at J, with 10 bases between. This CDR3 is 15 amino acids long. Germline V gene data show CDR1 as ENHRY and CDR2 as SYGVKD.

The CDR3 reads CASSQVGSGISYEQYF. DNA for the CDR3: TGTGCCAGCAGCCAAGTGGGGAGCGGGATTAGCTACGAGCAGTACTTC. The chain is built from TRBV4-2 and TRBJ2-7; TRBD2 matches 7 bases. Germline loops: CDR1 LGHNA, CDR2 YNFKEQ. This CDR3 is 16 amino acids long. Trimming cost V 1 base and J 3 bases; bases outside gene matches: 9.

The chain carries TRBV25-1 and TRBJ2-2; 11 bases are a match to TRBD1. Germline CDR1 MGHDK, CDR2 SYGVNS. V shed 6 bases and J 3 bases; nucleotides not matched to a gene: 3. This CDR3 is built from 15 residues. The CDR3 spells CASRRTGGDTGELFF. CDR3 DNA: TGTGCCAGCAGGAGGACAGGGGGCGACACCGGGGAGCTGTTTTTT.

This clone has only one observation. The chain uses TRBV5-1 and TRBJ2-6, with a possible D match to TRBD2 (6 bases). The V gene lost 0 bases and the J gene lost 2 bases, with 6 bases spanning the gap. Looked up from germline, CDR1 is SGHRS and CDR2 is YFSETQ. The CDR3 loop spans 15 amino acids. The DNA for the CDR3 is TGCGCCAGCAGCTTGGGGGGGGCTGGGGCCAACGTCCTGACTTTC. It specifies CASSLGGAGANVLTF.

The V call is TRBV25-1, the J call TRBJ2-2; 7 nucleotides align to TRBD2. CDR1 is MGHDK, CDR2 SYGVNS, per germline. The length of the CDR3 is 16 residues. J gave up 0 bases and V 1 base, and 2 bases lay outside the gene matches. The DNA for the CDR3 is TGTGCCAGCAGTGAATCGGGACTATCGAACACCGGGGAGCTGTTTTTT. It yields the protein CASSESGLSNTGELFF.

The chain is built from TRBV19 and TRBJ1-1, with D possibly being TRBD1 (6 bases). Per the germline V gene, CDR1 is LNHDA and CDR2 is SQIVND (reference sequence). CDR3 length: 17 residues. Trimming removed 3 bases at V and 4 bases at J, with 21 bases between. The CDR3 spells CASSIGLNRVSPTEAFF. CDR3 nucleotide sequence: TGTGCCAGTAGTATTGGCCTAAACAGGGTCAGCCCCACTGAAGCTTTCTTT.

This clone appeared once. The CDR3 sequence: CASSGQGPINYGYTF. Here the CDR3 DNA reads TGTGCCAGCAGCGGACAGGGGCCGATTAACTATGGCTACACCTTC. This rearrangement joins TRBV5-6 to TRBJ1-2, with 9 bases fitting TRBD1. CDR1 and CDR2 from the germline V gene are SGHDT and YYEEEE. The CDR3 has 15 residues. Losses at the gene ends were 4 bases for V and 1 base for J; bases not matched to a gene: 5.

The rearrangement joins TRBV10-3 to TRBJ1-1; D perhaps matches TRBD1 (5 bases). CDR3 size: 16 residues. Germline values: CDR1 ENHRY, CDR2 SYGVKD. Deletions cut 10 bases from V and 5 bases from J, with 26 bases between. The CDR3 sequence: CATFTGGGTRRTEAFF. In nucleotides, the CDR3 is TGTGCCACCTTTACAGGCGGGGGGACCCGACGGACTGAAGCTTTCTTT.

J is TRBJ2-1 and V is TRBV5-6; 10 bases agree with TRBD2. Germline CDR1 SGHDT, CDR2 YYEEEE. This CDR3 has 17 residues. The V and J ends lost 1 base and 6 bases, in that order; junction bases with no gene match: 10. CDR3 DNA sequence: TGTGCCAGCAGCTTGATTGGTGCAGCGGGGGGGCCCAATGAGCAGTTCTTC. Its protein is CASSLIGAAGGPNEQFF.

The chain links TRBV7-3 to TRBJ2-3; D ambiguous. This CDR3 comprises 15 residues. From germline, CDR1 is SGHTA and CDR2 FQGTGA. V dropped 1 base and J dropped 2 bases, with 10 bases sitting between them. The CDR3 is CASSLMAAVTDTQYF. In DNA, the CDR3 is TGTGCCAGCAGCTTAATGGCGGCAGTCACAGATACGCAGTATTTT. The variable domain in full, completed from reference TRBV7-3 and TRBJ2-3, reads GAGVSQTPSNKVTEKGKYVELRCDPISGHTALYWYRQSLGQGPEFLIYFQGTGAADDSGLPNDRFFAVRPEGSVSTLKIQRTERGDSAVYLCASSLMAAVTDTQYFGPGTRLTVL.

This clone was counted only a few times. CDR3 in DNA: TGTGCCAGCAGCTCTTCGGGACAGGGGAGGGATGAGCAGTTCTTC. Translation: CASSSSGQGRDEQFF. The rearrangement uses TRBV11-1 and TRBJ2-1; 10 positions match TRBD1. The germline V gene has CDR1 SGHAT and CDR2 FQDESV (reference sequence). The trim removed 4 bases at V and 8 bases at J, leaving 8 bases unmatched. The length of the CDR3 is 15 residues.

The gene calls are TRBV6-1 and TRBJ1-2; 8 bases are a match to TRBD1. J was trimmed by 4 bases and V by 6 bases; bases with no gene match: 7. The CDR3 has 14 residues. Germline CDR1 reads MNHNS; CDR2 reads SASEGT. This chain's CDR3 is CASRGTGTGYGYTF. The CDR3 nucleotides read TGTGCCAGCAGGGGTACCGGGACAGGCTATGGCTACACCTTC.

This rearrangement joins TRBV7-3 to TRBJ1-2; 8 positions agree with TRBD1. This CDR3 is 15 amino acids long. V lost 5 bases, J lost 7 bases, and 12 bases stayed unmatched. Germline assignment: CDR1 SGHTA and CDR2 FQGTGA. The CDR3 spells CASSPGGQEFGGYTF. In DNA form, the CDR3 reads TGTGCCAGCAGCCCGGGGGGACAGGAATTCGGTGGCTACACCTTC.

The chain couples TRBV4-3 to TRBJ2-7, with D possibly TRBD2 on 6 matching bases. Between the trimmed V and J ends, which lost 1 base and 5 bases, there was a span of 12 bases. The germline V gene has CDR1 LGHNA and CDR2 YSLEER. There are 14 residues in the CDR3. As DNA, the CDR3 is TGCGCCAGCAGCCAAGCAAGCGGGTACGACGAGCAGTACTTC. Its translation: CASSQASGYDEQYF.

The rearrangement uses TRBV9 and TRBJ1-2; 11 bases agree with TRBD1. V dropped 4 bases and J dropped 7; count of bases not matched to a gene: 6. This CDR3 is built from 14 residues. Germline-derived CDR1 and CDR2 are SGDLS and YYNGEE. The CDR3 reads CASSQGQGAFGYTF. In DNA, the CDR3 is TGTGCCAGCAGCCAAGGACAGGGGGCGTTTGGCTACACCTTC.

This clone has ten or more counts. In nucleotides, the CDR3 is TGCGCCAGCAGCCGACCGGGAGCTAATCAGCCCCAGCATTTT. Amino acid sequence: CASSRPGANQPQHF. The V call is TRBV4-1, the J call TRBJ1-5; D is undetermined. The germline gives CDR1 MGHRA, CDR2 YSYEKL. CDR3 length: 14 residues. V lost 4 bases and J lost 4, with 11 bases in between.

The CDR3, as DNA: TGCGCCAGCAGCCAAGTCGGGGGGATAGGGTCGGCCTACGAGCAGTACTTC. As protein: CASSQVGGIGSAYEQYF. This chain links TRBV4-3 with TRBJ2-7, with TRBD2 matching over 7 bases. The length of the CDR3 is 17 residues. Per germline, CDR1 LGHNA and CDR2 YSLEER. J was trimmed by 2 bases and V by 1 base; bases with no gene match: 11.

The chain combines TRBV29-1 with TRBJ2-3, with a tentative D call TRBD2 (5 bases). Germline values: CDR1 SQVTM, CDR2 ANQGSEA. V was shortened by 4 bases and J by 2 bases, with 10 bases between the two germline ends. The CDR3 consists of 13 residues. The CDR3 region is CSVGWGATDTQYF. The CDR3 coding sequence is TGCAGCGTTGGTTGGGGAGCCACAGATACGCAGTATTTT.

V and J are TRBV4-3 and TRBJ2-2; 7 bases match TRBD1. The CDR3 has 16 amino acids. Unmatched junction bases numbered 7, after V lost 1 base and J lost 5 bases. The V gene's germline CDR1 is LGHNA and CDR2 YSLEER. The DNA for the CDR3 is TGCGCCAGCAGCCAAGTAGGGGGCGCGAGGACCGGGGAGCTGTTTTTT. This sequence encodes CASSQVGGARTGELFF.